This T cell receptor (beta chain) comes out of a study of cytomegalovirus exposure and HLA in healthy donors. Study context: When just under 400 donors were genotyped, 80% to 90% of them were found to fall in the Caucasian-associated ancestry cluster. The study, taken as a whole, reports: Evidence from a later analysis indicated that most CMV-associated TCR beta chains looked HLA-restricted. A list of 164 TCR beta chains associated with cytomegalovirus was given.

Primers included in the PCR were 60 Vbeta and 13 Jbeta primers. The assay was immunoSEQ multiplex PCR, and TCRdb's table has in-frame clones only and misses some. The data contain some 120,000 clones, roughly 88% of them singletons. Deletions cut 1 base from V and 1 base from J, with 9 bases between. Germline CDR1 and CDR2: SGHRS and YFSETQ. This CDR3 comprises 14 residues. About this clone: As yet, its antigen is unknown.

The chain couples TRBV5-1 to TRBJ2-7, with unresolved D. This receptor was identified in a woman under 30 in good health and CMV-seropositive. Sequencing was performed on PBMCs. The CDR3 bases are TGCGCCAGCAGCTTGACCCCTGAGTCCTACGAGCAGTACTTC. Its translation: CASSLTPESYEQYF.